This T cell receptor (beta chain) was retrieved from a study of T cell repertoires in cytomegalovirus infection. The wider study: CMV infection and matching HLA type were both indicated by public TCR beta signatures.

The table lists this clonotype with a few counts. Its antigen is as yet unknown. Deletions cut 4 bases from V and 4 bases from J, with 13 bases between. In germline, CDR1 is SGHDN, CDR2 FVKESK. This CDR3 is built from 14 residues. TCRdb passed the reads through MiXCR, listing each CDR3 protein once. The table lists 200,000 to 250,000 distinct CDR3 sequences, 12% of them singletons, with approximately 1.6% in the top ten. Study-wide results and caveats: Predominance within the ex vivo response was attributable to HLA-C-restricted CMV-specific TCR beta clonotypes. People with CMV and the relevant HLA were identified by cumulative public TCR beta family frequency.

V is TRBV14 and J is TRBJ1-1, with D hard to call. Sample: PBMCs. The receptor comes from a human donor in good health (CMV status not recorded). Some clones in this sample may be carry-over from other donors' samples. The CDR3 DNA reads TGTGCCAGCAGCCCCAAAACGGTCCCCACTGAAGCTTTCTTT. Its protein is CASSPKTVPTEAFF.